These T cell receptor beta chains were read from a single sample in a study of identical twins. TCRdb ran MiXCR on the 5' RACE reads and lists one entry per CDR3 protein. The sample carries about 660,000 distinct CDR3 sequences, less than 10% recorded once. The sample was also linked to a second study, of yellow fever vaccine responses in identical twins.

Material: PBMCs. These TCRs come from a woman under 30 in good health. Both conserved end residues are part of each CDR3. A D gene is named only where the DNA matches it firmly. Clone size is not always given. Where it is, it says once, few, many or a class for expanded clones.

j_call,v_call,d_call,clone_size,cdr3_nt,cdr3_aa
TRBJ2-3,TRBV6-2/TRBV6-3,TRBD1,-,TGTGCCAGCAGTAACAACAGGGGGGCAGATACGCAGTATTTT,CASSNNRGADTQYF
TRBJ1-1,TRBV5-1,-,few,TGCGCCAGCAGCGGCAGGGGCGCGGACACTGAAGCTTTCTTT,CASSGRGADTEAFF
TRBJ2-5,TRBV20-1,TRBD1,-,TGCAGTGCCAGAACAGGGGGCGCCGAGACCCAGTACTTC,CSARTGGAETQYF
TRBJ2-7,TRBV20-1,-,-,TGCAGTGCCCCCCCTCTGCAGGGGCGACCCTACGAGCAGTACTTC,CSAPPLQGRPYEQYF
TRBJ2-5,TRBV20-1,-,-,TGCAGTGCTAGTTCGCAGAAGGATAAACAGACCCAGTACTTC,CSASSQKDKQTQYF
TRBJ2-7,TRBV24-1,-,-,TGTGCCACCAGTGATGGACATCCCTTCGAGCAGTACTTC,CATSDGHPFEQYF
TRBJ2-3,TRBV7-2,-,-,TGTGCCAGCAGCTTAGTAGGCCCGGCTACCACAGATACGCAGTATTTT,CASSLVGPATTDTQYF
TRBJ2-5,TRBV20-1,-,few,TGCAGTGCCCCGGGTAGGGCAGCCCTTTACCAAGAGACCCAGTACTTC,CSAPGRAALYQETQYF
TRBJ1-1,TRBV12-3/TRBV12-4,-,many,TGTGCCAGCAGTTTCTTATTTATGAACACTGAAGCTTTCTTT,CASSFLFMNTEAFF
TRBJ2-3,TRBV27,TRBD2,-,TGTGCCAGCAGTTTATGGGGCGGGAGTTCCACAGATACGCAGTATTTT,CASSLWGGSSTDTQYF
TRBJ2-7,TRBV7-9,TRBD2,-,TGTGCCACAGAAAGACTAGCGGGATCAGGCTCCTACGAGCAGTACTTC,CATERLAGSGSYEQYF
TRBJ2-7,TRBV20-1,TRBD2,few,TGCAGTGCTGGATTGAACGGGAGGGTCCACGAGCAGTACTTC,CSAGLNGRVHEQYF
TRBJ2-7,TRBV6-5,-,-,TGTGCCAGCAGTTACTCTTCCGGGAACGAGCAGTACTTC,CASSYSSGNEQYF
TRBJ2-3,TRBV2,-,few,TGTGCCAGCACGGGTAACACAGATACGCAGTATTTT,CASTGNTDTQYF
TRBJ1-2,TRBV27,-,many,TGTGCCAGCAGTTGGAGGGGCGACTTCTATGGCTACACCTTC,CASSWRGDFYGYTF
TRBJ2-3,TRBV20-1,TRBD2,-,TGCAGTGCTACTAGCGGGGGGAGCACAGATACGCAGTATTTT,CSATSGGSTDTQYF
TRBJ2-1,TRBV20-1,-,-,TGCAGTGCTAGAGGGGAAGTCTACGATGAGCAGTTCTTC,CSARGEVYDEQFF
TRBJ2-1,TRBV29-1,TRBD2,many,TGCAGCGTCCCCCAGTGGGGGGGGAGGCGGGAGGCCCCCTACAATGAGCAGTTCTTC,CSVPQWGGRREAPYNEQFF
TRBJ2-5,TRBV6-5,-,few,TGTGCCAGCAGTTACGGAGGCCCAGAGACCCAGTACTTC,CASSYGGPETQYF
TRBJ2-6,TRBV5-1,TRBD1,many,TGCGCCAGCAGCTCGCAGGGGGCTGGGGCCAACGTCCTGACTTTC,CASSSQGAGANVLTF
TRBJ1-1,TRBV5-1,-,many,TGCGCCAGCAGTAACGAAATGAACACTGAAGCTTTCTTT,CASSNEMNTEAFF
TRBJ2-3,TRBV28,TRBD1,few,TGTGCCAGCAGAAGGGACAGGGAGAAAGATACGCAGTATTTT,CASRRDREKDTQYF
TRBJ1-6,TRBV7-2,-,many,TGTGCCAGCAGCTTACAGGGCCCCTATAATTCACCCCTCCACTTT,CASSLQGPYNSPLHF
TRBJ2-1,TRBV7-7,TRBD1,-,TGTGCTAGCAGCAGAAGCACAGGGGTGAATGAGCAGTTCTTC,CASSRSTGVNEQFF
TRBJ2-1,TRBV15,TRBD2,few,TGTGCCACCAGCAGCCCCGGGCTAGCGGGGGCGGGTGAGCAGTTCTTC,CATSSPGLAGAGEQFF
TRBJ2-7,TRBV2,-,many,TGTGCCAGCCGGCCGGGAATGGAGCAGTACTTC,CASRPGMEQYF
TRBJ2-7,TRBV20-1,-,-,TGCAGTGCTAGAACGGGAGGACAGGGTCGAATCGAGCAGTACTTC,CSARTGGQGRIEQYF
TRBJ1-1,TRBV12-3/TRBV12-4,-,few,TGTGCCAGCAGTTCCCGGCGGGCGGAGAACACTGAAGCTTTCTTT,CASSSRRAENTEAFF
TRBJ1-2,TRBV6-1,TRBD1,few,TGTGCCAGCACGACAGGGATTAACTATGGCTACACCTTC,CASTTGINYGYTF
TRBJ2-7,TRBV12-3/TRBV12-4,TRBD1,many,TGTGCCAGCAGTTCTCCCCGGGACAGGGAGGTTGCGGGACCCTTC,CASSSPRDREVAGPF
TRBJ2-3,TRBV20-1,TRBD1,few,TGCAGTGCGGGACAGGGCCTCACAGATACGCAGTATTTT,CSAGQGLTDTQYF
TRBJ2-7,TRBV27,-,few,TGTGCCAGCAGTTTATCCGGGAGTGGCTACGAGCAGTACTTC,CASSLSGSGYEQYF
TRBJ2-2,TRBV28,TRBD2,few,TGTGCCAGCAAACTAGCGGGAGTGAGAACCGGGGAGCTGTTTTTT,CASKLAGVRTGELFF
TRBJ2-5,TRBV6-5,-,-,TGTGCCAGCAGTTACAACGGACCCCAAGAGACCCAGTACTTC,CASSYNGPQETQYF
TRBJ2-7,TRBV12-3/TRBV12-4,-,many,TGTGCCAGCAGTTTAACCACTGCCTACTACGAGCAGTACTTC,CASSLTTAYYEQYF
TRBJ2-7,TRBV29-1,TRBD2,many,TGCAGCGCCGCCGGGACTAGCGGGAGGGGGTTCTACGAGCAGTACTTC,CSAAGTSGRGFYEQYF
TRBJ2-5,TRBV28,-,many,TGTGCCAGCAGTTTAGGGGTTATTTCAGGGACCCAGTACTTC,CASSLGVISGTQYF
TRBJ2-5,TRBV20-1,-,few,TGCAGTGCCACGGGGACCATCCTTGGGGAGACCCAGTACTTC,CSATGTILGETQYF
TRBJ2-3,TRBV4-3,TRBD2,-,TGCGCCAGCAGCCAAGAACTAGCGGGAGCAGATACGCAGTATTTT,CASSQELAGADTQYF